This T cell receptor (beta chain) was recorded in a study of tumor-infiltrating lymphocytes in localized non-small cell lung cancer. Looking at the study overall: Some samples were collected after neoadjuvant chemotherapy; smokers, never-smokers and several histologies were included. Resected tumor was paired with non-adjacent uninvolved lung from the same patient.

Trimming took 4 bases from V and 3 from J, leaving 12 bases between them. The CDR3 spans 13 residues. Germline lookup yields CDR1 SQVTM and CDR2 ANQGSEA. Profiling relied on immunoSEQ multiplex PCR, and the TCRdb table lists in-frame clones only, not all of them. The sample records thousands of clones, about 65% being singletons. The receptor's source is a human donor with non-small cell lung cancer. J is TRBJ1-2 and V is TRBV29-1, with a tentative D call TRBD1 (6 bases). The sequencing sample was made of uninvolved lung tissue not adjacent to the tumor. The CDR3 reads CSVGSRGDYGYTF. The CDR3 DNA follows: TGCAGCGTTGGGAGCAGGGGTGACTATGGCTACACCTTC. Full variable domain (rest looked up from reference TRBV29-1 and TRBJ1-2): SAVISQKPSRDICQRGTSLTIQCQVDSQVTMMFWYRQQPGQSLTLIATANQGSEATYESGFVIDKFPISRPNLTFSTLTVSNMSPEDSSIYLCSVGSRGDYGYTFGSGTRLTVV.